The rows below give T cell receptor beta chains drawn from one sample of a study of technical replicates of blood from a handful of donors. Data came from immunoSEQ multiplex PCR; TCRdb stores just in-frame clones and leaves some out. The data contain approximately 92,000 clones, roughly 96% of them singletons. Sequenced material: T cells isolated from PBMCs. Every receptor here comes from a human donor in good health. Each CDR3 is given with its conserved first and last residue. The D gene is left open where the match is weak. The size of a clone is reported for some rows only, either as once, few or many, or as a class for expanded clones.

J: TRBJ2-3
D: TRBD2
size: few
V: TRBV6-1
DNA: TGTGCCAGCAGTGTTCGGGGACTAGCGGGGGGTTACACAGATACGCAGTATTTT
CDR3: CASSVRGLAGGYTDTQYF

J: TRBJ1-5
D: -
size: -
V: TRBV6-4
DNA: TGTGCCAGCAGTGACCAGTATAGCAATCAGCCCCAGCATTTT
CDR3: CASSDQYSNQPQHF

J: TRBJ1-1
D: -
size: -
V: TRBV20-1
DNA: TGCAGTGCCGTTCGGGAGGGTGAAGCTTTCTTT
CDR3: CSAVREGEAFF

J: TRBJ1-6
D: -
size: -
V: TRBV30
DNA: TGTGCCTGGGGTGGACAGAGTAATTCACCCCTCCACTTT
CDR3: CAWGGQSNSPLHF

J: TRBJ2-1
D: -
size: -
V: TRBV28
DNA: TGTGCCAGCAGTTCGAATGTGCGGGGAAACAATGAGCAGTTCTTC
CDR3: CASSSNVRGNNEQFF

J: TRBJ2-3
D: TRBD2
size: -
V: TRBV28
DNA: TGTGCCAGCAGTTTGGGGCTAGCGGCTAGCACAGATACGCAGTATTTT
CDR3: CASSLGLAASTDTQYF

J: TRBJ2-7
D: TRBD2
size: -
V: TRBV5-1
DNA: TGCGCCAGTAGGGAGGGACTAGCGGGAGGGGCGGACGAGCAGTACTTC
CDR3: CASREGLAGGADEQYF

J: TRBJ2-2
D: -
size: -
V: TRBV7-6
DNA: TGTGCCAGCAGCCTCCGGCGGGCCGGGGAGCTGTTTTTT
CDR3: CASSLRRAGELFF

J: TRBJ2-3
D: TRBD2
size: once
V: TRBV4-1
DNA: TGCGCCAGCAGCCAATCTCCGGGAAGCGGGGGTTCTAGCACAGATACGCAGTATTTT
CDR3: CASSQSPGSGGSSTDTQYF

J: TRBJ2-1
D: -
size: once
V: TRBV7-6
DNA: TGTGCCAGCAGCCCCCCCGAGCGTTACAATGAGCAGTTCTTC
CDR3: CASSPPERYNEQFF

J: TRBJ2-1
D: TRBD1
size: -
V: TRBV6-4
DNA: TGTGCCAGCACGGGACAGGGGTCCAATGAGCAGTTCTTC
CDR3: CASTGQGSNEQFF

J: TRBJ2-3
D: -
size: -
V: TRBV19
DNA: TGTGCCAGTAGTATTAAGGGACTCCAAGACTCAGATACGCAGTATTTT
CDR3: CASSIKGLQDSDTQYF

J: TRBJ2-5
D: -
size: -
V: TRBV7-2
DNA: TGTGCCAGCAGCTCTCGGTCAGGGACCCAGTACTTC
CDR3: CASSSRSGTQYF

J: TRBJ1-1
D: -
size: -
V: TRBV2
DNA: TGTGCCAGCAGTAGACAGGTGAACACTGAAGCTTTCTTT
CDR3: CASSRQVNTEAFF

J: TRBJ2-3
D: -
size: -
V: TRBV5-6
DNA: TGTGCCAGCAGCTTGGTGGGCTCTAGCACAGATACGCAGTATTTT
CDR3: CASSLVGSSTDTQYF

J: TRBJ2-1
D: -
size: -
V: TRBV5-5
DNA: TGTGCCAGCAGCTTGGGAGGGAAACACAATGAGCAGTTCTTC
CDR3: CASSLGGKHNEQFF

J: TRBJ1-1
D: -
size: -
V: TRBV18
DNA: TGTGCCAGCTCACCAGGGGGCTGGACTGAAGCTTTCTTT
CDR3: CASSPGGWTEAFF

J: TRBJ1-6
D: TRBD1
size: -
V: TRBV19
DNA: TGTGCCAGTAAGGGCGGAGGGACAGGCAATTCACCCCTCCACTTT
CDR3: CASKGGGTGNSPLHF

J: TRBJ1-1
D: -
size: -
V: TRBV6-5
DNA: TGTGCCAGCAGATGGCAGTCCACTGAAGCTTTCTTT
CDR3: CASRWQSTEAFF

J: TRBJ2-7
D: -
size: -
V: TRBV6-5
DNA: TGTGCCAGCACCGACAGTCAGTCCTACGAGCAGTACTTC
CDR3: CASTDSQSYEQYF

J: TRBJ1-3
D: -
size: -
V: TRBV10-3
DNA: TGTGCCATCATTGCGGTGGGTGGAAACACCATATATTTT
CDR3: CAIIAVGGNTIYF

J: TRBJ2-3
D: -
size: -
V: TRBV6-4
DNA: TGTGCCAGCAGTTTGTACACAGATACGCAGTATTTT
CDR3: CASSLYTDTQYF

J: TRBJ1-6
D: -
size: -
V: TRBV10-3
DNA: TGTGCCATCAGTGATCTGGAGGCCCTCCACTTT
CDR3: CAISDLEALHF

J: TRBJ2-7
D: TRBD1
size: -
V: TRBV14
DNA: TGTGCCAGCAGCCAAGGAACAGGGGGCTACGAGCAGTACTTC
CDR3: CASSQGTGGYEQYF

J: TRBJ2-6
D: TRBD1
size: -
V: TRBV5-1
DNA: TGCGCCAGCAGCGTAACAGGGGAGTTATTCTCTGGGGCCAACGTCCTGACTTTC
CDR3: CASSVTGELFSGANVLTF

J: TRBJ1-2
D: -
size: -
V: TRBV7-9
DNA: TGTGCCAGCAGCCCCCGCTGGGGGGATGGCTACACCTTC
CDR3: CASSPRWGDGYTF

J: TRBJ2-3
D: -
size: -
V: TRBV6-1
DNA: TGTGCCAGCAGTGATCGATACAGGGATACAGATACGCAGTATTTT
CDR3: CASSDRYRDTDTQYF

J: TRBJ1-1
D: -
size: -
V: TRBV4-1
DNA: TGCGCCAGCAGCCAAGCGAGGGCGAACACTGAAGCTTTCTTT
CDR3: CASSQARANTEAFF

J: TRBJ2-5
D: -
size: once
V: TRBV29-1
DNA: TGCAGCGTTGAAGAGGGAGGAGAAGGCGAGACCCAGTACTTC
CDR3: CSVEEGGEGETQYF

J: TRBJ2-1
D: -
size: -
V: TRBV7-3
DNA: TGTGCCAGCAGCTACAGCTCCTACAATGAGCAGTTCTTC
CDR3: CASSYSSYNEQFF

J: TRBJ1-1
D: -
size: -
V: TRBV5-4
DNA: TGTGCCAGCAGCTTGGGGCTCATCAGGGGCGGGAGAACTGAAGCTTTCTTT
CDR3: CASSLGLIRGGRTEAFF

J: TRBJ2-5
D: -
size: -
V: TRBV30
DNA: TGTGCCTGGAGTGGATTAGGACTCCAAGAGACCCAGTACTTC
CDR3: CAWSGLGLQETQYF

J: TRBJ2-7
D: -
size: -
V: TRBV14
DNA: TGTGCCAGCAGCCAAGATCAGGCCAGATACTACGAGCAGTACTTC
CDR3: CASSQDQARYYEQYF

J: TRBJ1-3
D: -
size: -
V: TRBV6-5
DNA: TGTGCCAGCAGCTATATCAGGGGATCTGGAAACACCATATATTTT
CDR3: CASSYIRGSGNTIYF

J: TRBJ2-5
D: TRBD1
size: -
V: TRBV5-8
DNA: TGTGCCAGCAGCCAGGGGACAGGGAAGTACGAGACCCAGTACTTC
CDR3: CASSQGTGKYETQYF

J: TRBJ2-2
D: -
size: -
V: TRBV5-1
DNA: TGCGCCAGCAGCTTGGTTCCTACCCCCCCCGGGGAGCTGTTTTTT
CDR3: CASSLVPTPPGELFF

J: TRBJ2-7
D: -
size: -
V: TRBV6-1
DNA: TGTGCCAGCAAAACCCAGGCCGTATCCTACGAGCAGTACTTC
CDR3: CASKTQAVSYEQYF

J: TRBJ1-3
D: -
size: -
V: TRBV6-4
DNA: TGTGCCAGCAGTGTTCTAGGGACATCGAGCTCTGGAAACACCATATATTTT
CDR3: CASSVLGTSSSGNTIYF

J: TRBJ1-5
D: -
size: -
V: TRBV27
DNA: TGTGCCAGCGGACGGGAGGGAAGCAATCAGCCCCAGCATTTT
CDR3: CASGREGSNQPQHF

J: TRBJ2-2
D: TRBD1
size: -
V: TRBV4-2
DNA: TGTGCCAGCAGCCAAGTGGGACAGGGGAACACCGGGGAGCTGTTTTTT
CDR3: CASSQVGQGNTGELFF

J: TRBJ2-1
D: -
size: -
V: TRBV5-1
DNA: TGCGCCAGCAGCTTGCAGGGTGACAATGAGCAGTTCTTC
CDR3: CASSLQGDNEQFF

J: TRBJ1-5
D: -
size: -
V: TRBV7-3
DNA: TGTGCCAGCAGCTTAAATGGGGCTAGTAATCAGCCCCAGCATTTT
CDR3: CASSLNGASNQPQHF

J: TRBJ1-2
D: -
size: -
V: TRBV6-5
DNA: TGTGCCAGCAGCCTCCGTACAAGGTCGGGGGATGGCTACACCTTC
CDR3: CASSLRTRSGDGYTF

J: TRBJ1-2
D: -
size: -
V: TRBV6-5
DNA: TGTGCCAGCGCCGCGCCTATGAATACTAACTATGGCTACACCTTC
CDR3: CASAAPMNTNYGYTF

J: TRBJ2-5
D: -
size: -
V: TRBV6-1
DNA: TGTGCCAGCAGTGAGTCGGACTTCGGGGAGACCCAGTACTTC
CDR3: CASSESDFGETQYF

J: TRBJ2-7
D: -
size: -
V: TRBV11-2
DNA: TGTGCCAGCAGTTTCTGGGGCAGGGGTGGCGAGCAGTACTTC
CDR3: CASSFWGRGGEQYF

J: TRBJ2-7
D: -
size: -
V: TRBV9
DNA: TGTGCCAGCAGCCGTTCGGGGTCTGGGGACGAGCAGTACTTC
CDR3: CASSRSGSGDEQYF

J: TRBJ2-3
D: TRBD2
size: -
V: TRBV28
DNA: TGTGCCAGCCGCAAGGGACTAGCGGACACAGATACGCAGTATTTT
CDR3: CASRKGLADTDTQYF

J: TRBJ2-7
D: TRBD2
size: -
V: TRBV4-1
DNA: TGCGCCAGCAGCCAAGATTTTACCGTAGCGGGAGCCTACGAGCAGTACTTC
CDR3: CASSQDFTVAGAYEQYF

J: TRBJ2-5
D: TRBD1
size: -
V: TRBV27
DNA: TGTGCCAGCAGTCCGGGACAGGGCAAAGAGACCCAGTACTTC
CDR3: CASSPGQGKETQYF

J: TRBJ1-5
D: TRBD1
size: -
V: TRBV28
DNA: TGTGCCAGCAGTTTAACAGGGGGCGGCAATCAGCCCCAGCATTTT
CDR3: CASSLTGGGNQPQHF

J: TRBJ2-1
D: TRBD2
size: -
V: TRBV29-1
DNA: TGCAGCGTTGTAGGGCTAGCGGGGTTGAATGAGCAGTTCTTC
CDR3: CSVVGLAGLNEQFF